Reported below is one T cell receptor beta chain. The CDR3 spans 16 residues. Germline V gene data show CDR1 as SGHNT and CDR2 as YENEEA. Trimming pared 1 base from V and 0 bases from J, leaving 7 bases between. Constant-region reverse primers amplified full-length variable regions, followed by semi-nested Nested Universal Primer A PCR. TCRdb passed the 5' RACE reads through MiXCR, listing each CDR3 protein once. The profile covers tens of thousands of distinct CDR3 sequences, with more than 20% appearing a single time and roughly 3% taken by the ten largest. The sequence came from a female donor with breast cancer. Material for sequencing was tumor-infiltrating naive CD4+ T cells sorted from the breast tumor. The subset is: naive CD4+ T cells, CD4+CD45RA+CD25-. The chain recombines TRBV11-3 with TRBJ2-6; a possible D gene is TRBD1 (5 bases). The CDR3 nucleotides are TGTGCCAGCAGCTTAGGTGACAGCTCTGGGGCCAACGTCCTGACTTTC. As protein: CASSLGDSSGANVLTF.